The 25 T cell receptor beta chains given below trace back to one sample, sequenced in a study of cytomegalovirus exposure and HLA in healthy donors (dated by TCRdb to the late 2010s). Library generation was performed with the immunoSEQ multiplex PCR assay. For the multiplex PCR, a mixture combining 60 forward primers for TCR Vbeta segments and 13 reverse primers for TCR Jbeta segments was used. In its TCRdb copy, this immuneACCESS table keeps in-frame sequences only and misses some clones. Where compared with another copy, unresolved V genes explain less than half of these, and the others have no known cause. This sample comprises 35,000 to 40,000 clones, 60% to 80% of them detected only once. The top ten hold 8.4% of the sample. Sequenced: PBMCs. The receptor source for this set is a woman aged 25 to 45 in good health and CMV-seropositive.

J is TRBJ2-5 and V is TRBV14, with D perhaps TRBD2 (6 bases). The CDR3 loop spans 16 amino acids. Trimming left V 4 bases short and J 4 bases short, with 19 bases between. CDR1 is SGHDN and CDR2 is FVKESK in the germline V gene. The CDR3 is CASSPRGPVGGETQYF. CDR3 sequence (DNA): TGTGCCAGCAGCCCCCGAGGGCCGGTGGGGGGAGAGACCCAGTACTTC.

This chain links TRBV5-1 with TRBJ2-1; D might be TRBD2 (5 bases). The CDR3 runs 17 residues. Trimming cost V 1 base and J 6 bases, with 20 bases left between them. Per the germline V gene, CDR1 is SGHRS and CDR2 is YFSETQ. CDR3 sequence: CASSLTLAVAGINEQFF. In nucleotides, the CDR3 is TGCGCCAGCAGCTTGACCTTGGCGGTGGCCGGGATCAATGAGCAGTTCTTC.

V and J are TRBV4-2 and TRBJ1-1, with 7 positions matching TRBD1. Germline-derived CDR1 and CDR2 are LGHNA and YNFKEQ. V shed 7 bases and J 1 base; nucleotides not matched to a gene: 9. This CDR3 is built from 15 residues. Here the CDR3 reads CASTLITGANTEAFF. The CDR3 DNA is TGTGCCAGCACATTAATCACAGGGGCGAACACTGAAGCTTTCTTT.

The V gene is TRBV6-1, the J gene TRBJ2-1; 11 bases line up with TRBD2. Germline loops: CDR1 MNHNS, CDR2 SASEGT. This CDR3 comprises 15 residues. Trimming took 6 bases from V and 6 from J; bases not matched to a gene: 7. DNA for the CDR3: TGTGCCAGCAGGATAATAGCGGGAGGGGGCAATGAGCAGTTCTTC. Translating gives CASRIIAGGGNEQFF.

The chain employs TRBV5-1 and TRBJ1-2; 9 bases match TRBD1. With 3 bases clipped from V and 3 bases from J, the junction kept 3 bases outside the gene matches. Germline assignment: CDR1 SGHRS and CDR2 YFSETQ. CDR3 length: 14 residues. Written as DNA, the CDR3 is TGCGCCAGCAGCTGGACAGGGGCGGACTATGGCTACACCTTC. It specifies CASSWTGADYGYTF.

The V gene is TRBV9, the J gene TRBJ2-2, with 10 bases identical to TRBD2. The germline CDR1 and CDR2 sequences are SGDLS and YYNGEE. The CDR3 loop spans 17 amino acids. Trimming removed 0 bases from V and 3 bases from J; junction bases left unmatched: 5. CDR3 residues: CASSVEGLAGDTGELFF. In nucleotides, the CDR3 is TGTGCCAGCAGCGTAGAGGGTCTAGCGGGAGACACCGGGGAGCTGTTTTTT.

The chain couples TRBV29-1 to TRBJ2-5; 8 bases fit TRBD1. Losses at the gene ends were 0 bases for V and 5 bases for J; bases not matched to a gene: 5. Germline V lookup: CDR1 SQVTM, CDR2 ANQGSEA. The CDR3 runs to 14 residues. CDR3 sequence (DNA): TGCAGCGTTGAAGATTGGACAGGGCGGGAGACCCAGTACTTC. The encoded protein is CSVEDWTGRETQYF. Looking up the rest from reference TRBV29-1 and TRBJ2-5 gives the full variable domain: SAVISQKPSRDICQRGTSLTIQCQVDSQVTMMFWYRQQPGQSLTLIATANQGSEATYESGFVIDKFPISRPNLTFSTLTVSNMSPEDSSIYLCSVEDWTGRETQYFGPGTRLLVL.

The chain links TRBV7-6 to TRBJ1-5, with D maybe TRBD1 (6 bases). Trimming took off 1 base at V and 2 bases at J, with 6 bases between the two ends. This CDR3 is 14 amino acids long. Germline V CDR1 and CDR2: SGHVS, FNYEAQ. The CDR3 spells CASSLGTGNQPQHF. For the CDR3, the DNA is TGTGCCAGCAGCTTAGGGACAGGCAATCAGCCCCAGCATTTT.

The J gene is TRBJ2-7, the V gene TRBV19; TRBD1 agrees at 10 bases. This CDR3 region has 14 residues. Germline-derived CDR1 and CDR2 are LNHDA and SQIVND (reference sequence). After removal of 4 bases from V and 4 bases from J, the junction contained 4 bases not matched to a gene. CDR3 DNA sequence: TGTGCCAGTAGTACCGGGGACAGGGGTTACGAGCAGTACTTC. This translates into CASSTGDRGYEQYF. Complete variable domain (other parts from reference TRBV19 and TRBJ2-7): DGGITQSPKYLFRKEGQNVTLSCEQNLNHDAMYWYRQDPGQGLRLIYYSQIVNDFQKGDIAEGYSVSREKKESFPLTVTSAQKNPTAFYLCASSTGDRGYEQYFGPGTRLTVT.

CDR3 DNA: TGTGCCAGCAGTGAGACCGGGACAGCAAGTTTGCCCCAGCATTTT. It specifies CASSETGTASLPQHF. The rearrangement links TRBV6-1 to TRBJ1-5; 7 bases align to TRBD1. Unmatched junction bases numbered 11, after V lost 3 bases and J lost 9 bases. This CDR3 is 15 amino acids long. Germline V gene data show CDR1 as MNHNS and CDR2 as SASEGT.

This clone turned up a few times. The chain is built from TRBV27 and TRBJ2-1, with 7 bases matching TRBD2. Trimming removed 4 bases from V and 4 bases from J; junction bases left unmatched: 4. The CDR3 is 14 amino acids. Germline loops: CDR1 MNHEY, CDR2 SMNVEV (reference sequence). CDR3 sequence (DNA): TGTGCCAGCAGTTCACTAGCGAATTACAATGAGCAGTTCTTC. Protein product: CASSSLANYNEQFF.

The chain couples TRBV7-9 to TRBJ2-7; D gene unclear. The CDR3 totals 15 residues. In germline, CDR1 is SEHNR, CDR2 FQNEAQ (reference sequence). V was clipped by 5 bases and J by 0 bases, with 14 bases between them. In DNA, the CDR3 is TGTGCCAGCAGCCAAGGCACAGAAGGCTCCTACGAGCAGTACTTC. It encodes CASSQGTEGSYEQYF.

The gene calls are TRBV19 and TRBJ2-3; 9 positions match TRBD2. The CDR3 is 15 amino acids. In germline, CDR1 is LNHDA, CDR2 SQIVND (reference sequence). V lost 7 bases to trimming and J lost 6 bases; unmatched junction nucleotides: 11. The CDR3 DNA sequence: TGTGCCAGTATGGCGGGGGGGCCGTGGTCCGATACGCAGTATTTT. Amino acid sequence: CASMAGGPWSDTQYF.

The chain combines TRBV27 with TRBJ1-5; perhaps TRBD1 as D (6 bases). The CDR3 extends over 18 amino acids. Trimming took 3 bases from V and 0 from J, leaving 18 bases between them. From germline, CDR1 is MNHEY and CDR2 SMNVEV (reference sequence). The CDR3 DNA is TGTGCCAGCAGTTTTACGGGGCCAGGGACAACTAGCAATCAGCCCCAGCATTTT. Translation gives CASSFTGPGTTSNQPQHF.

This chain uses TRBV19 with TRBJ1-6; 9 bases align to TRBD1. CDR1 LNHDA and CDR2 SQIVND come from the germline V gene (reference sequence). The CDR3 loop spans 14 amino acids. Unmatched junction bases numbered 10, after V lost 10 bases and J lost 9 bases. The CDR3 spells CATNDRGGGSPLHF. Written as DNA, the CDR3 is TGTGCCACCAACGACAGGGGGGGCGGTTCACCCCTCCACTTT.

This clone was detected only a few times. J is TRBJ2-1 and V is TRBV2, with a tentative D call TRBD1 (5 bases). V shed 3 bases and J shed 8 bases, with 17 bases lying between them. Germline assignment: CDR1 SNHLY and CDR2 FYNNEI. The CDR3 loop spans 15 amino acids. For the CDR3, the DNA is TGTGCCAGCAGTGAGGGGCAGGGCCCGGCGTATGAGCAGTTCTTC. Translated: CASSEGQGPAYEQFF.

The J gene is TRBJ2-1, the V gene TRBV5-4; the match to TRBD2 covers 13 bases. Germline V gene data show CDR1 as SGHNT and CDR2 as YYREEE (reference sequence). The CDR3 has 16 residues. Trimming cost V 4 bases and J 8 bases; bases outside gene matches: 9. CDR3 sequence reads: CASSTRTSGSLYEQFF. For the CDR3, the DNA is TGTGCCAGCAGCACACGGACTAGCGGGAGTCTGTATGAGCAGTTCTTC.

This clone has only a few counts. The chain couples TRBV4-1 to TRBJ2-7; tentative D call: TRBD2 (5 bases). V dropped 3 bases and J dropped 4 bases, with 10 bases sitting between them. The germline gives CDR1 MGHRA, CDR2 YSYEKL. The CDR3 is 13 residues long. For the CDR3, the DNA is TGCGCCAGCAGCCAGGCCGCGGGTTACGAGCAGTACTTC. It codes for CASSQAAGYEQYF.

This CDR3 reads CASSLQGARETQYF. CDR3 nucleotide sequence: TGTGCCAGCAGCCTACAGGGGGCTCGGGAGACCCAGTACTTC. J is TRBJ2-5 and V is TRBV5-8; 9 bases are a match to TRBD1. J gave up 5 bases and V 4 bases, and 6 bases lay outside the gene matches. The CDR3 is 14 residues long. CDR1 is SGHTS and CDR2 is YDEGEE in the germline V gene.

This clone appeared a few times. CDR3 region: CASSLLGSEKLFF. The CDR3 region has the DNA TGTGCCAGCAGCTTACTTGGCTCTGAAAAACTGTTTTTT. J is TRBJ1-4 and V is TRBV7-9; no reliable D call. CDR3 length: 13 amino acids. Deletions cut 2 bases from V and 7 bases from J, with 8 bases between. Germline V gives CDR1 SEHNR, CDR2 FQNEAQ (reference sequence).

The genes are TRBV18 and TRBJ2-1; 14 bases agree with TRBD2. The CDR3 is 19 amino acids. Germline V gene sequence: CDR1 KGHSH, CDR2 LQKENI. V was pared by 2 bases and J by 1 base, with 7 bases of the junction left unmatched. Here the CDR3 reads CASSPMRLAGGRSYNEQFF. The CDR3 DNA follows: TGTGCCAGCTCACCAATGAGACTAGCGGGAGGGCGGTCCTACAATGAGCAGTTCTTC.

Concerning this clone: Sequence at one end of the junction differs from germline and may be a read error. The V and J genes are TRBV9 and TRBJ1-4, with D possibly being TRBD1 (5 bases). This CDR3 is built from 16 residues. Germline-derived CDR1 and CDR2 are SGDLS and YYNGEE. The CDR3 protein is CACSVGTGATNEKLFF. CDR3 in DNA: TGTGCCTGCAGCGTAGGGACCGGGGCAACTAATGAAAAACTGTTTTTT. The full variable domain, in which reference TRBV9 and TRBJ1-4 provide the parts outside the CDR3, is DSGVTQTPKHLITATGQRVTLRCSPRSGDLSVYWYQQSLDQGLQFLIQYYNGEERAKGNILERFSAQQFPDLHSELNLSSLELGDSALYFCACSVGTGATNEKLFFGSGTQLSVL.

This clone was observed a handful of times. The chain couples TRBV5-8 to TRBJ1-3; the D is unclear. Germline values: CDR1 SGHTS, CDR2 YDEGEE. The CDR3 is made up of 13 amino acids. V was trimmed by 1 base and J by 8 bases, leaving 10 bases between them. CDR3 in amino acids: CASSLPPGDTIYF. In DNA form, the CDR3 reads TGTGCCAGCAGCTTGCCCCCCGGGGACACCATATATTTT.

This clone has just a few counts. The chain links TRBV7-2 to TRBJ2-7, with D tentatively TRBD1 (6 bases). The length of the CDR3 is 15 residues. Trimming removed 2 bases from V and 9 bases from J, with 20 bases in between. Per the germline V gene, CDR1 is SGHTA and CDR2 is FQGNSA. CDR3 DNA: TGTGCCAGCAGCTTAACTCCGGACAGCCTAGGTGGGCAGTACTTC. It yields the protein CASSLTPDSLGGQYF.

This clone has a single count. V usage is TRBV4-1 and J usage is TRBJ1-1, with D uncertain. V was pared by 0 bases and J by 5 bases, with 13 bases between. The CDR3 runs to 15 residues. Germline V lookup: CDR1 MGHRA, CDR2 YSYEKL. DNA for the CDR3: TGCGCCAGCAGCCAAGAAACGGCCCCGGGAACTGAAGCTTTCTTT. Translation gives CASSQETAPGTEAFF.